Given below is one T cell receptor beta chain in context. This clone has a count of ten or more. Its antigen has not been determined. No base-level quality is on record; no much larger clone is a single base apart. None of the patients had been given any treatment before thyroid surgery. Using T-cell receptor beta sequencing, the study looked back at clinical samples from patients collected from the early 2010s to the late 2010s. Library generation was performed with PCR. The run used an Illumina HiSeq 4000. High-throughput sequencing was used to profile the CDR3 region of the TCR beta-chain in every patient. The source study handled its data this way. The researchers built a classifier to tell apart papillary thyroid cancer patients with distant metastasis, based on CDR3 differences among clinicopathological groups. The Shannon index was used to assess repertoire diversity, and the Morisita-Horn index was used to assess tumor-blood repertoire similarity. The raw public reads went through TCRdb reprocessing: fastp at Q25, MiXCR clone calling, in-frame beta chains kept. TCRdb assigned the V and J calls; the authors' analysis was not used. This sample has 15,000 to 19,000 clones in its table, and 3% to 4% of those were observed once. Clones ranked in the top ten supply about a quarter of the sample.

The sample belongs to a study of metastatic and nonmetastatic thyroid tumors (dated by TCRdb to the early 2020s). Concerning the study at large: Repertoires from peripheral blood and from tumor or nodule tissue samples of malignant and benign thyroid patients were compared. Overall study outcomes, separate from this receptor: In both blood and tumor samples, malignant tumors were reported to have significantly higher TCR beta diversity than benign nodules.

In the germline V gene, CDR1 corresponds to SGHRS and CDR2 to YFSETQ. Inclusive of the bounding cysteine and phenylalanine, the CDR3 is 17 residues long. Just the 51-base CDR3 DNA is kept, in frame starting at base 1. The trim is 0 bases for V and 5 bases for J, with a gap of 20 bases between the germline ends. This TCR derives from a female donor with papillary thyroid cancer or a benign thyroid nodule (not recorded which). Some clones in this sample may be carry-over from other donors' samples. The source material was tumor tissue. This chain is built from TRBV5-1 and TRBJ2-5; the D region possibly corresponds to TRBD1 (7 bases align). CDR3 protein: CASSLAYAGGRGETQYF. The nucleotides read TGCGCCAGCAGCTTGGCGTATGCAGGGGGGCGAGGGGAGACCCAGTACTTC. The CDR3, completed at both ends by the reference TRBV5-1 and TRBJ2-5 genes, gives the full variable domain KAGVTQTPRYLIKTRGQQVTLSCSPISGHRSVSWYQQTPGQGLQFLFEYFSETQRNKGNFPGRFSGRQFSNSRSEMNVSTLELGDSALYLCASSLAYAGGRGETQYFGPGTRLLVL.